Shown below are 22 T cell receptor beta chains from a single sample sequenced in a study of spatial heterogeneity in lung cancer. TCRdb used MiXCR to reprocess the 5' RACE reads, holding one entry per CDR3 protein. The sample has 45,000 to 55,000 distinct CDR3 sequences; roughly 5% are singletons. Noted time point: sample taken at primary tumor resection. The input for sequencing was PBMCs, taken at surgery. All receptors come from a male donor with early-stage non-small cell lung cancer.

This clonotype was counted ten times or more. This chain links TRBV27 with TRBJ2-7; D is unresolved. CDR1 and CDR2 (germline): MNHEY, SMNVEV (reference sequence). CDR3 length equals 12 residues. Trimming took 2 bases from V and 6 from J, leaving 8 bases between them. CDR3: CASSLDLTEQYF. In nucleotides, the CDR3 is TGTGCCAGCAGTTTAGACCTCACCGAGCAGTACTTC.

This clonotype occurred many times. The rearrangement joins TRBV5-1 to TRBJ2-7, with TRBD2 matching 13 bases. The germline V gene encodes CDR1 SGHRS and CDR2 YFSETQ. The CDR3 extends over 15 amino acids. V gave up 2 bases and J gave up 4 bases; unmatched junction bases: 3. CDR3 in DNA: TGCGCCAGCAGCTTCCGACTAGCGGGAGGTTACGAGCAGTACTTC. It is translated as CASSFRLAGGYEQYF.

This clonotype was seen more than once but under ten times. The chain is built from TRBV2 and TRBJ2-7; D unresolved. This CDR3 has 12 amino acids. Germline values: CDR1 SNHLY, CDR2 FYNNEI. The V end lost 7 bases, the J end lost 2 bases, and 9 bases lay between the germline ends. Here the CDR3 reads CASTDLTYEQYF. CDR3 sequence (DNA): TGTGCCAGCACAGACTTAACCTACGAGCAGTACTTC.

This clonotype was found many times. At one of its ends the junction is not consistent with the germline gene, which may arise from a read error. The rearrangement uses TRBV6-5 and TRBJ1-2, with D maybe TRBD1 (5 bases). Germline V gene data show CDR1 as MNHEY and CDR2 as SVGAGI. There are 12 residues in the CDR3. In DNA, the CDR3 is TGTGCCAGCAGTTACGGCGGGGGGTCGATCCTCTTC. Protein: CASSYGGGSILF.

This clonotype was recorded many times. V gene TRBV20-1 combines with J gene TRBJ2-3; TRBD2 might be the D (5 bases). The CDR3 is 14 amino acids. With 0 bases removed from V and 4 bases from J, the gap between germline ends came to 11 bases. The V gene's germline CDR1 is DFQATT and CDR2 SNEGSKA (reference sequence). CDR3 region: CSARDSTNPDTQYF. CDR3 coding DNA: TGCAGTGCTAGAGATTCGACTAACCCAGATACGCAGTATTTT.

In this sample, this clonotype turned up many times. The chain employs TRBV18 and TRBJ2-1; TRBD2 agrees at 12 bases. This CDR3 has 15 amino acids. The V and J ends lost 3 bases and 9 bases, in that order; junction bases with no gene match: 6. CDR1 is KGHSH, CDR2 LQKENI, per germline. CDR3 loop: CASSPGGTSGPEQFF. As DNA, the CDR3 is TGTGCCAGCTCACCTGGGGGGACTAGCGGGCCTGAGCAGTTCTTC.

This clonotype came up a few times. In nucleotides, the CDR3 is TGTGCCAGTAGTACGACTGGGGGGGCCCGATACCAAGAGACCCAGTACTTC. The encoded protein is CASSTTGGARYQETQYF. V and J are TRBV19 and TRBJ2-5; D is perhaps TRBD2 (7 bases). This CDR3 comprises 17 residues. The germline V and J ends were trimmed by 4 bases and 0 bases, with 18 bases remaining between them. Germline CDR1 LNHDA, CDR2 SQIVND (reference sequence).

This clonotype was recorded at least ten times. This rearrangement joins TRBV20-1 to TRBJ2-3, with D perhaps TRBD2 (5 bases). In germline, CDR1 is DFQATT, CDR2 SNEGSKA (reference sequence). The CDR3 has 17 residues. Trimming removed 5 bases at V and 6 bases at J, with 27 bases between. CDR3 residues: CSADTAYGGSPRDTQYF. CDR3 coding DNA: TGCAGTGCTGATACGGCGTATGGCGGGTCTCCGAGGGATACGCAGTATTTT.

This clonotype was observed at least ten times. J is TRBJ2-2 and V is TRBV29-1; D perhaps matches TRBD2 (5 bases). The ends were cut back, 7 bases at V and 7 bases at J, with 19 bases in the middle. Germline CDR1 is SQVTM and CDR2 is ANQGSEA. The CDR3 is made up of 14 amino acids. The CDR3 DNA reads TGCAGCGCCGAAACGTCCGGACTCGGCGGGGAGCTGTTTTTT. Its protein is CSAETSGLGGELFF.

At least ten counts were recorded for this clonotype. The chain recombines TRBV12-3 or TRBV12-4 with TRBJ2-5; D unclear. The germline V and J ends were trimmed by 11 bases and 1 base, with 11 bases remaining between them. This CDR3 contains 12 residues. The CDR3 spells CACAKGQETQYF. The CDR3 bases are TGTGCCTGTGCCAAGGGCCAAGAGACCCAGTACTTC.

This clonotype has a count of ten or more. The CDR3 region is CASSLLAGGGDEQYF. Here the CDR3 DNA reads TGCGCCAGCAGCTTGCTAGCGGGAGGAGGTGACGAGCAGTACTTC. J is TRBJ2-7 and V is TRBV5-1, with 11 positions matching TRBD2. The germline V gene has CDR1 SGHRS and CDR2 YFSETQ. Unmatched junction bases numbered 5, after V lost 1 base and J lost 5 bases. The CDR3 extends over 15 amino acids.

This clonotype occurred many times. This chain links TRBV7-2 with TRBJ2-2; 9 positions agree with TRBD2. Unmatched junction bases numbered 8, after V lost 3 bases and J lost 6 bases. This CDR3 is built from 16 residues. CDR1 SGHTA and CDR2 FQGNSA come from the germline V gene. The CDR3 is CASSFPSGIGPGELFF. The CDR3 coding sequence is TGTGCCAGCAGCTTCCCTAGCGGGATAGGTCCCGGGGAGCTGTTTTTT. The full variable domain, completed using reference TRBV7-2 and TRBJ2-2, is GAGVSQSPSNKVTEKGKDVELRCDPISGHTALYWYRQSLGQGLEFLIYFQGNSAPDKSGLPSDRFSAERTGGSVSTLTIQRTQQEDSAVYLCASSFPSGIGPGELFFGEGSRLTVL.

At least ten counts were recorded for this clonotype. V and J are TRBV7-9 and TRBJ1-2, with a tentative D call TRBD1 (6 bases). The CDR3 length is 14 residues. The V gene's germline CDR1 is SEHNR and CDR2 FQNEAQ (reference sequence). With 5 bases removed from V and 8 bases from J, the gap between germline ends came to 18 bases. The CDR3 sequence: CASSQWDTRGGYTF. The CDR3 DNA reads as TGTGCCAGCAGCCAATGGGACACCAGAGGGGGCTACACCTTC.

The sample holds one count of this clonotype. J is TRBJ2-1 and V is TRBV7-2; 11 bases match TRBD2. Germline values: CDR1 SGHTA, CDR2 FQGNSA. The junction had 7 bases not matched to a gene; V was cut back by 8 bases and J by 1 base. This CDR3 contains 16 residues. In DNA, the CDR3 is TGTGCCAGCTGGAGACTAGCGGGGACGTCCTACAATGAGCAGTTCTTC. Translated: CASWRLAGTSYNEQFF. Drawing the rest from reference TRBV7-2 and TRBJ2-1, the complete variable domain is GAGVSQSPSNKVTEKGKDVELRCDPISGHTALYWYRQSLGQGLEFLIYFQGNSAPDKSGLPSDRFSAERTGGSVSTLTIQRTQQEDSAVYLCASWRLAGTSYNEQFFGPGTRLTVL.

There are many counts of this clonotype. The V gene is TRBV5-1, the J gene TRBJ2-7, with 9 bases lining up with TRBD2. Germline V gives CDR1 SGHRS, CDR2 YFSETQ. V dropped 2 bases and J dropped 2; count of bases not matched to a gene: 5. The CDR3 is 15 amino acids. The CDR3, as DNA: TGCGCCAGCAGCTTTAGCGGGAGCCCTCCCTACGAGCAGTACTTC. It codes for CASSFSGSPPYEQYF.

This clonotype was counted a few times. The rearrangement uses TRBV5-1 and TRBJ1-5, with TRBD1 identical over 8 bases. This CDR3 spans 15 amino acids. Germline V gives CDR1 SGHRS, CDR2 YFSETQ. Trimming at V came to 4 bases and at J to 3 bases, leaving 6 bases not matched to a gene. The CDR3 region has the DNA TGCGCCAGCAGCCTTACGGGACAGGACAATCAGCCCCAGCATTTT. It specifies CASSLTGQDNQPQHF.

The table lists this clonotype with many counts. The chain recombines TRBV18 with TRBJ2-7, with D possibly being TRBD1 (6 bases). CDR1 is KGHSH and CDR2 is LQKENI in the germline V gene. The CDR3 loop spans 12 amino acids. V was trimmed by 7 bases and J by 0 bases, leaving 7 bases between them. The CDR3 spells CASLDSSYEQYF. DNA of the CDR3: TGTGCCAGCTTGGACAGCTCCTACGAGCAGTACTTC.

This clonotype was found many times. V and J are TRBV10-3 and TRBJ2-1; 11 bases match TRBD2. Germline V CDR1 and CDR2: ENHRY, SYGVKD. The CDR3 contains 15 residues. Trimming at V came to 0 bases and at J to 7 bases, leaving 2 bases not matched to a gene. This chain's CDR3 is CAISESTSGINEQFF. The CDR3 DNA follows: TGTGCCATCAGTGAGTCGACTAGCGGGATAAATGAGCAGTTCTTC.

This clonotype has at least ten counts. The rearrangement uses TRBV29-1 and TRBJ2-3, with D perhaps matching TRBD2 (6 bases). The CDR3 has 13 amino acids. Trimming took off 4 bases at V and 4 bases at J, with 12 bases between the two ends. The germline gives CDR1 SQVTM, CDR2 ANQGSEA. Here the CDR3 reads CSVGAGSADTQYF. The DNA for the CDR3 is TGCAGCGTTGGTGCGGGGAGTGCAGATACGCAGTATTTT.

Many counts were recorded for this clonotype. The chain links TRBV2 to TRBJ1-2; TRBD1 aligns across 10 bases. CDR3 length: 15 residues. V lost 7 bases to trimming and J lost 8 bases; unmatched junction nucleotides: 13. CDR1 is SNHLY, CDR2 FYNNEI, per germline. CDR3 region: CASNPGQGHLVGYTF. CDR3 nucleotides: TGTGCCAGCAATCCGGGACAGGGGCATTTGGTGGGCTACACCTTC.

At least ten counts were recorded for this clonotype. The J gene is TRBJ2-1, the V gene TRBV11-2, with D perhaps TRBD2 (6 bases). V lost 0 bases, J lost 6 bases, and 12 bases lay in between. The CDR3 is 15 residues long. Germline assignment: CDR1 SGHAT and CDR2 FQNNGV. CDR3 coding DNA: TGTGCCAGCAGCTTAGATATGGGGGGAGTCAATGAGCAGTTCTTC. Translating it yields CASSLDMGGVNEQFF.

This clonotype was detected many times. The CDR3 protein is CASSLRGANPYEQYF. In DNA form, the CDR3 reads TGTGCCAGCAGCTTACGGGGTGCGAACCCCTACGAGCAGTACTTC. The gene calls are TRBV7-9 and TRBJ2-7; a possible D gene is TRBD2 (5 bases). The CDR3 has 15 residues. The V end was cut by 2 bases, the J end by 2 bases, with 13 bases between. The germline V gene has CDR1 SEHNR and CDR2 FQNEAQ (reference sequence). Full variable domain (missing parts from reference TRBV7-9 and TRBJ2-7): DTGVSQNPRHKITKRGQNVTFRCDPISEHNRLYWYRQTLGQGPEFLTYFQNEAQLEKSRLLSDRFSAERPKGSFSTLEIQRTEQGDSAMYLCASSLRGANPYEQYFGPGTRLTVT.